Each of the 24 T cell receptor beta chains below was sequenced from the same sample in a study of blood T cell repertoires in COVID-19. Sequencing used immunoSEQ multiplex PCR; TCRdb keeps in-frame clones, though not all of them. The sample yields about 180,000 clones, roughly nine tenths seen once. The specimen sequenced was peripheral blood. These receptors were taken from a man between 65 and 80 years old with active or convalescent COVID-19.

The CDR3 protein is CASSQDAAFSNQPQHF. The DNA of the CDR3 is TGCGCCAGCAGCCAAGACGCGGCATTTAGCAATCAGCCCCAGCATTTT. The J gene is TRBJ1-5, the V gene TRBV4-3; D gene uncertain. The CDR3 covers 16 residues. The germline CDR1 and CDR2 sequences are LGHNA and YSLEER. Trimming removed 0 bases at V and 0 bases at J, with 9 bases between.

This clone was seen just once. The genes are TRBV16 and TRBJ2-2; 9 bases map to TRBD1. Germline V CDR1 and CDR2: KGHSY, FQNENV. This CDR3 region has 16 residues. The trim removed 5 bases at V and 0 bases at J, leaving 4 bases unmatched. Here the CDR3 reads CASSIRQGANTGELFF. CDR3 DNA: TGTGCCAGCAGCATCCGACAGGGGGCGAACACCGGGGAGCTGTTTTTT.

The rearrangement uses TRBV5-6 and TRBJ2-6, with 7 bases matching TRBD2. Germline loops: CDR1 SGHDT, CDR2 YYEEEE. Trimming cost V 3 bases and J 10 bases; bases outside gene matches: 7. This CDR3 is 14 amino acids long. The CDR3 is CASSSRGRTNVLTF. CDR3 bases: TGTGCCAGCAGCTCACGCGGGAGAACAAACGTCCTGACTTTC.

This clone has more than one count but fewer than ten. The chain couples TRBV7-9 to TRBJ2-7; the D gene is possibly TRBD1 (6 bases). The CDR3 runs to 14 residues. Germline lookup yields CDR1 SEHNR and CDR2 FQNEAQ (reference sequence). V was shortened by 5 bases and J by 6 bases, with 17 bases between the two germline ends. For the CDR3, the DNA is TGTGCCAGCAGCCGTGGACAGCCACCCTTCGAGCAGTACTTC. Its protein is CASSRGQPPFEQYF.

The chain is built from TRBV28 and TRBJ2-7; TRBD2 matches 8 bases. V trimming: 3 bases; J trimming: 0 bases; junction bases outside the gene matches: 1. This CDR3 contains 14 residues. The germline gives CDR1 MDHEN, CDR2 SYDVKM. The DNA of the CDR3 is TGTGCCAGCAGTTTCGGGACTAGCTCCTACGAGCAGTACTTC. Its translation is CASSFGTSSYEQYF.

This sequence joins TRBV7-9 and TRBJ1-5; D is unresolved. From germline, CDR1 is SEHNR and CDR2 FQNEAQ (reference sequence). The CDR3 totals 13 residues. V was clipped by 2 bases and J by 5 bases, with 7 bases between them. CDR3 bases: TGTGCCAGCAGCTTATTCCAGGATCAGCCCCAGCATTTT. It codes for CASSLFQDQPQHF.

This clone appeared once. The chain recombines TRBV5-4 with TRBJ2-7; D is undetermined. Trimming stripped 3 bases from V and 2 bases from J, with 12 bases between. The CDR3 loop spans 14 amino acids. The germline CDR1 and CDR2 sequences are SGHNT and YYREEE (reference sequence). This CDR3 is CASSSPSPPYEQYF. CDR3 DNA: TGTGCCAGCAGCTCACCGAGTCCTCCCTACGAGCAGTACTTC.

The chain links TRBV19 to TRBJ1-3; D unresolved. CDR3 length: 12 residues. Germline V gene data show CDR1 as LNHDA and CDR2 as SQIVND (reference sequence). The V gene lost 6 bases and the J gene lost 5 bases, with 8 bases spanning the gap. The CDR3 sequence is CASSLRRNTIYF. The CDR3, as DNA: TGTGCCAGTAGCCTTCGTAGAAACACCATATATTTT.

The chain links TRBV6-2 or TRBV6-3 to TRBJ2-2, with D possibly matching TRBD2 (6 bases). CDR3 length: 12 residues. Germline loops: CDR1 MNHEY, CDR2 SVGEGT. Between the trimmed V and J ends, which lost 6 bases and 6 bases, there was a span of 8 bases. The CDR3 protein is CASSGGPGELFF. The CDR3 bases are TGTGCCAGCAGCGGAGGGCCCGGGGAGCTGTTTTTT.

The chain is built from TRBV11-2 and TRBJ1-2; 9 positions match TRBD1. V shed 1 base, J shed 4 bases, and the junction held 1 base outside the gene matches. The CDR3 runs 14 residues. Germline V gene data show CDR1 as SGHAT and CDR2 as FQNNGV. The CDR3 region is CASSLAGQGYGYTF. The CDR3 bases are TGTGCCAGCAGCTTAGCGGGACAGGGCTATGGCTACACCTTC.

The CDR3 DNA follows: TGCGCCAGCAGCTTGGCACTGGCGGGGGGTTGGAATGAGCAGTTCTTC. This gives the protein CASSLALAGGWNEQFF. The rearrangement links TRBV5-1 to TRBJ2-1, with 8 bases identical to TRBD2. Germline trimming cut 0 bases from V and 7 bases from J; bases unmatched to any gene: 9. CDR3 length equals 16 residues. Germline V gene sequence: CDR1 SGHRS, CDR2 YFSETQ.

The chain uses TRBV5-1 and TRBJ2-7; 8 bases are a match to TRBD2. The germline V gene encodes CDR1 SGHRS and CDR2 YFSETQ. This CDR3 is 16 amino acids long. The V gene end was trimmed by 4 bases and the J gene end by 3 bases; junction bases not matched to a gene: 12. As DNA, the CDR3 is TGCGCCAGCAGCATTACTAGCGGAGGGGGTTTCTACGAGCAGTACTTC. Its protein product is CASSITSGGGFYEQYF. Full variable domain (outside the CDR3, taken from reference TRBV5-1 and TRBJ2-7): KAGVTQTPRYLIKTRGQQVTLSCSPISGHRSVSWYQQTPGQGLQFLFEYFSETQRNKGNFPGRFSGRQFSNSRSEMNVSTLELGDSALYLCASSITSGGGFYEQYFGPGTRLTVT.

The chain links TRBV7-9 to TRBJ2-7; the D gene is possibly TRBD1 (6 bases). V lost 6 bases to trimming and J lost 4 bases, with 19 bases between them. The CDR3 contains 15 residues. Germline assignment: CDR1 SEHNR and CDR2 FQNEAQ (reference sequence). For the CDR3, the DNA is TGTGCCAGCAGTTCGGCGACAGGCAACCCATACGAGCAGTACTTC. Protein: CASSSATGNPYEQYF.

The chain couples TRBV19 to TRBJ2-3, with D maybe TRBD2 (7 bases). This CDR3 has 20 amino acids. Deletions cut 5 bases from V and 3 bases from J, with 30 bases between. Germline CDR1 LNHDA, CDR2 SQIVND (reference sequence). CDR3 residues: CASSLLSTRGAGRATDTQYF. Written as DNA, the CDR3 is TGTGCCAGTAGTCTACTATCCACCCGGGGGGCAGGCCGGGCGACAGATACGCAGTATTTT.

V usage is TRBV6-5 and J usage is TRBJ1-5; D not certain. CDR1 is MNHEY, CDR2 SVGAGI, per germline. The CDR3 covers 12 residues. V lost 5 bases to trimming and J lost 5 bases, with 7 bases between them. The CDR3 protein is CASSIDYQPQHF. CDR3 nucleotide sequence: TGTGCCAGCAGTATAGATTATCAGCCCCAGCATTTT.

This clone was counted a few times. The genes are TRBV5-5 and TRBJ2-3, with D possibly TRBD2 on 6 matching bases. With 4 bases removed from V and 4 bases from J, the gap between germline ends came to 13 bases. Looked up from germline, CDR1 is SGHKS and CDR2 is YYEKEE (reference sequence). The CDR3 is 14 amino acids. This CDR3 is CASSDLGGADTQYF. In DNA form, the CDR3 reads TGTGCCAGCAGCGACCTAGGCGGGGCAGATACGCAGTATTTT. Drawing the rest from reference TRBV5-5 and TRBJ2-3, the complete variable domain is DAGVTQSPTHLIKTRGQQVTLRCSPISGHKSVSWYQQVLGQGPQFIFQYYEKEERGRGNFPDRFSARQFPNYSSELNVNALLLGDSALYLCASSDLGGADTQYFGPGTRLTVL.

The gene calls are TRBV7-9 and TRBJ1-1, with 7 nucleotides matching TRBD1. The CDR3 is 15 amino acids. In germline, CDR1 is SEHNR, CDR2 FQNEAQ (reference sequence). V lost 1 base to trimming and J lost 4 bases; unmatched junction nucleotides: 6. CDR3 bases: TGTGCCAGCAGCTTAGAAGGAGGGGGCATCACTGAAGCTTTCTTT. It codes for CASSLEGGGITEAFF.

This chain connects TRBV28 to TRBJ2-7; 15 bases fit TRBD2. Germline lookup yields CDR1 MDHEN and CDR2 SYDVKM. CDR3 length: 20 amino acids. V shed 4 bases and J 3 bases; nucleotides not matched to a gene: 16. The chain's CDR3 is CASSYSGTSGRKAPFYEQYF. DNA for the CDR3: TGTGCCAGCAGTTACTCCGGGACTAGCGGGAGGAAGGCCCCCTTCTACGAGCAGTACTTC.

The chain carries TRBV5-1 and TRBJ2-2, with TRBD2 identical over 10 bases. The V segment lost 0 bases and the J segment 6 bases; nucleotides outside the gene matches: 5. The CDR3 extends over 16 amino acids. Germline lookup yields CDR1 SGHRS and CDR2 YFSETQ. This CDR3 reads CASSLGVAGGAGELFF. The CDR3 DNA reads as TGCGCCAGCAGCTTGGGGGTAGCGGGAGGCGCCGGGGAGCTGTTTTTT.

The chain couples TRBV18 to TRBJ1-2; 10 bases align to TRBD1. V lost 0 bases, J lost 7 bases, and 5 bases stayed unmatched. This CDR3 is built from 15 residues. Germline loops: CDR1 KGHSH, CDR2 LQKENI. The CDR3 here is CASSPPADRGLGYTF. Written as DNA, the CDR3 is TGTGCCAGCTCACCACCAGCTGACAGGGGGCTTGGCTACACCTTC.

This clone was counted many times. The J gene is TRBJ2-2, the V gene TRBV5-1; D is uncertain. The CDR3 consists of 13 residues. Trimming left V 2 bases short and J 1 base short, with 3 bases between. Germline CDR1 SGHRS, CDR2 YFSETQ. The CDR3 here is CASSLQNTGELFF. Here the CDR3 DNA reads TGCGCCAGCAGCTTACAGAACACCGGGGAGCTGTTTTTT.

V is TRBV29-1 and J is TRBJ2-5; 12 bases line up with TRBD2. Losses at the gene ends were 6 bases for V and 5 bases for J; bases not matched to a gene: 13. Germline CDR1 reads SQVTM; CDR2 reads ANQGSEA. The CDR3 sequence is 16 residues long. CDR3 protein: CSVPLAGGILTETQYF. In nucleotides, the CDR3 is TGCAGCGTCCCGCTAGCGGGAGGGATATTGACCGAGACCCAGTACTTC. The full variable domain, with the rest looked up from reference TRBV29-1 and TRBJ2-5, is SAVISQKPSRDICQRGTSLTIQCQVDSQVTMMFWYRQQPGQSLTLIATANQGSEATYESGFVIDKFPISRPNLTFSTLTVSNMSPEDSSIYLCSVPLAGGILTETQYFGPGTRLLVL.

This clone was seen a handful of times. The rearrangement uses TRBV18 and TRBJ1-1; 7 bases map to TRBD1. J lost 4 bases, V lost 3 bases, and 5 bases had no gene match. This CDR3 has 14 amino acids. CDR1 and CDR2 (germline): KGHSH, LQKENI. The CDR3 region has the DNA TGTGCCAGCTCACCGACAGGGCGGAGCACTGAAGCTTTCTTT. This codes for CASSPTGRSTEAFF.

The gene calls are TRBV5-5 and TRBJ1-4; TRBD1 is a possible D gene (5 bases). Germline CDR1 reads SGHKS; CDR2 reads YYEKEE (reference sequence). The CDR3 has 15 amino acids. V lost 6 bases and J lost 8, with 20 bases in between. CDR3 amino acids: CASNPRDSASEKLFF. DNA of the CDR3: TGTGCCAGCAACCCACGGGACTCGGCGAGCGAAAAACTGTTTTTT.